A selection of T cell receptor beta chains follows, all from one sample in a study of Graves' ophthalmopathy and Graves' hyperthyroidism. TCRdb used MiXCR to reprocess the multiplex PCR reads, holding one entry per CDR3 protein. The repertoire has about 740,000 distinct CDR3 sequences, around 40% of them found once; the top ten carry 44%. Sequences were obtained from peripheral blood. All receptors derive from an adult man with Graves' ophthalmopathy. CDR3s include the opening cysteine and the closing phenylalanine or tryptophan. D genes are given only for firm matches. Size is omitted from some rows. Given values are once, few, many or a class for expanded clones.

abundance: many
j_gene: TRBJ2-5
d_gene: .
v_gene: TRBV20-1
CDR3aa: CSASRAKGETQYF
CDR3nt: TGCAGTGCTAGTCGGGCCAAGGGAGAGACCCAGTACTTC

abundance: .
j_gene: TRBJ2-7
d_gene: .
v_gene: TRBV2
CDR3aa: CASSETASSYEQYF
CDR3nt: TGTGCCAGCAGTGAAACGGCAAGCTCCTACGAGCAGTACTTC

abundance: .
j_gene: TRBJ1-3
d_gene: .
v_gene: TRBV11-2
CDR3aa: CASSFTAGNTIYF
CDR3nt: TGTGCCAGCAGCTTTACAGCTGGAAACACCATATATTTT

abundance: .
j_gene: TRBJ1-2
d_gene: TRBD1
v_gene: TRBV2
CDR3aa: CASSLHPGQGSYYGYTF
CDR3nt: TGTGCCAGCAGTCTACACCCGGGACAGGGGAGTTACTATGGCTACACCTTC

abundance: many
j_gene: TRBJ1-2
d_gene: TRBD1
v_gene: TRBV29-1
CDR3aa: CSVEDAQGKGGIYGYTF
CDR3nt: TGCAGCGTTGAAGACGCACAGGGGAAGGGGGGGATCTATGGCTACACCTTC

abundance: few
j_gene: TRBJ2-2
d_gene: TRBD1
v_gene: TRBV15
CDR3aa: CATSRDRAGELFF
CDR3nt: TGTGCCACCAGCCGGGACAGGGCCGGGGAGCTGTTTTTT

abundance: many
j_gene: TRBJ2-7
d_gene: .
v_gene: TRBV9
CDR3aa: CASSAQGQTYEQYF
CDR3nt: TGTGCCAGCAGCGCACAAGGACAGACCTACGAGCAGTACTTC

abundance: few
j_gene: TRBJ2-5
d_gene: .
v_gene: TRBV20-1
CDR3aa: CSARDITGQTQYF
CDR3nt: TGCAGTGCTAGAGATATAACGGGACAGACCCAGTACTTC

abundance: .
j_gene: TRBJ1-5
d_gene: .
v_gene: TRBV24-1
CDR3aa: CATSVSGTGYQPQHF
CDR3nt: TGTGCCACCAGTGTCAGCGGAACAGGGTATCAGCCCCAGCATTTT

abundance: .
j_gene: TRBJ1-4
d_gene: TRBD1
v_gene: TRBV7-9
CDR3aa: CASSPRGTGHNEKLFF
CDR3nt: TGTGCCAGCAGCCCCCGGGGGACAGGGCATAATGAAAAACTGTTTTTT